These 20 T cell receptor beta chains originate from one sample sequenced in a study of blood T cell repertoires in COVID-19. Profiling relied on immunoSEQ multiplex PCR, and the TCRdb table lists in-frame clones only, not all of them. The data show 200,000 to 250,000 clones, about 83% seen once. Sequences were obtained from peripheral blood. The receptors shown here come from an elderly woman with COVID-19, enrolled during active disease.

This chain joins TRBV7-2 and TRBJ2-1, with D possibly being TRBD1 (5 bases). Germline-derived CDR1 and CDR2 are SGHTA and FQGNSA. V dropped 2 bases and J dropped 3 bases, with 11 bases sitting between them. The CDR3 has 15 amino acids. CDR3 nucleotides: TGTGCCAGCAGCTTACTGGGGCGCGACTACAATGAGCAGTTCTTC. Amino acids: CASSLLGRDYNEQFF.

This clone has a single count. The V call is TRBV7-9, the J call TRBJ1-1, with D perhaps matching TRBD1 (5 bases). Germline-derived CDR1 and CDR2 are SEHNR and FQNEAQ (reference sequence). This CDR3 is 13 amino acids long. V was cut by 5 bases and J by 1 base, with 8 bases left in between. In DNA, the CDR3 is TGTGCCAGCAGCAGACAGCCGAACACTGAAGCTTTCTTT. This encodes CASSRQPNTEAFF.

The chain carries TRBV19 and TRBJ1-5, with 7 bases lining up with TRBD1. The CDR3 loop spans 13 amino acids. Looked up from germline, CDR1 is LNHDA and CDR2 is SQIVND (reference sequence). With V trimmed by 7 bases and J by 6 bases, 6 bases remained unmatched. For the CDR3, the DNA is TGTGCCAGTACAGCAGGGGGTGGTCAGCCCCAGCATTTT. Its translation: CASTAGGGQPQHF.

The rearrangement links TRBV3-1 (or the pseudogene TRBV3-2) to TRBJ1-2; D is unresolved. Deletions cut 4 bases from V and 10 bases from J, with 10 bases between. Germline loops: CDR1 LGHDT, CDR2 YNNKEL (reference sequence). The CDR3 is made up of 11 amino acids. CDR3 coding DNA: TGTGCCAGCAGCCCCCCGACTCTCTACACCTTC. Its translation: CASSPPTLYTF.

CDR3 sequence (DNA): TGTGCCAGCAGTTACGGCGGACTTTCTTTGAACACTGAAGCTTTCTTT. This gives the protein CASSYGGLSLNTEAFF. The chain joins TRBV6-2 or TRBV6-3 to TRBJ1-1, with D hard to call. The CDR3 consists of 16 residues. Trimming removed 2 bases at V and 0 bases at J, with 13 bases between. Germline-derived CDR1 and CDR2 are MNHEY and SVGEGT.

The chain recombines TRBV18 with TRBJ2-7; TRBD1 agrees at 8 bases. The ends lost 6 bases at V and 1 base at J; junction bases unmatched: 8. CDR1 and CDR2 (germline): KGHSH, LQKENI. This CDR3 contains 15 residues. CDR3 residues: CASSSGQDPSYEQYV. CDR3 DNA sequence: TGTGCCAGCTCCTCGGGACAGGACCCATCCTACGAGCAGTACGTC.

The chain employs TRBV13 and TRBJ1-1, with TRBD1 identical over 7 bases. Germline CDR1 PRHDT, CDR2 FYEKMQ (reference sequence). The CDR3 is made up of 15 amino acids. The V gene end was trimmed by 6 bases and the J gene end by 4 bases; junction bases not matched to a gene: 11. CDR3 DNA: TGTGCCAGCAGATATATCACAGGGGTGAGCACTGAAGCTTTCTTT. Amino acids: CASRYITGVSTEAFF. Full variable domain (outside the CDR3, taken from reference TRBV13 and TRBJ1-1): AAGVIQSPRHLIKEKRETATLKCYPIPRHDTVYWYQQGPGQDPQFLISFYEKMQSDKGSIPDRFSAQQFSDYHSELNMSSLELGDSALYFCASRYITGVSTEAFFGQGTRLTVV.

The chain carries TRBV5-6 and TRBJ1-2; the D is unclear. The germline CDR1 and CDR2 sequences are SGHDT and YYEEEE. The CDR3 length is 15 residues. Deletions cut 0 bases from V and 2 bases from J, with 11 bases between. This CDR3 reads CASSLGQIMNYGYTF. The CDR3 DNA is TGTGCCAGCAGCTTGGGACAAATAATGAACTATGGCTACACCTTC.

The gene calls are TRBV12-3 or TRBV12-4 and TRBJ2-1; possibly TRBD2 for D (6 bases). The CDR3 is 13 amino acids. The V and J ends lost 3 bases and 6 bases respectively, with 9 bases between them. CDR3 region: CASSFPGGNEQFF. For the CDR3, the DNA is TGTGCCAGCAGTTTTCCCGGGGGCAATGAGCAGTTCTTC.

The chain recombines TRBV6-1 with TRBJ2-5; 9 bases fit TRBD2. Trimming at V came to 4 bases and at J to 3 bases, leaving 9 bases not matched to a gene. CDR3 size: 16 residues. Germline CDR1 and CDR2: MNHNS and SASEGT. Here the CDR3 DNA reads TGTGCCAGCAGTGCCCAACTAGCGGGCGGGGAAGAGACCCAGTACTTC. It encodes CASSAQLAGGEETQYF.

The chain uses TRBV5-1 and TRBJ1-2, with a weak D call TRBD1 (5 bases). Germline loops: CDR1 SGHRS, CDR2 YFSETQ. The CDR3 has 15 amino acids. The V gene lost 1 base and the J gene lost 4 bases, with 14 bases spanning the gap. CDR3 sequence (DNA): TGCGCCAGCAGCTTGTCGGGACGGGGGAGCTATGGCTACACCTTC. Amino acid sequence: CASSLSGRGSYGYTF.

This clone was detected a few times. A junction end diverges from the germline sequence, so it may reflect a read error. V and J are TRBV6-1 and TRBJ1-3; no definite D call. Germline loops: CDR1 MNHNS, CDR2 SASEGT. This CDR3 is built from 13 residues. Here the CDR3 reads CASREVSGNTIYF. In DNA form, the CDR3 reads TGTGCCAGCAGAGAAGTGTCGGGAAACACCATATATTTT.

A single count supports this clone. The rearrangement joins TRBV7-9 to TRBJ1-6; 7 positions agree with TRBD1. Losses at the gene ends were 4 bases for V and 13 bases for J; bases not matched to a gene: 13. From germline, CDR1 is SEHNR and CDR2 FQNEAQ (reference sequence). This CDR3 spans 15 amino acids. CDR3 DNA sequence: TGTGCCAGCAGCTCCCAACAGGGGCCCCAAGGTCCCCTCCACTTT. Protein sequence: CASSSQQGPQGPLHF.

For the CDR3, the DNA is TGTGCCAGTAGTAAGTCGGGGGGCCCCTACAATGAGCAGTTCTTC. It encodes CASSKSGGPYNEQFF. This chain links TRBV19 with TRBJ2-1; a possible D gene is TRBD2 (7 bases). This CDR3 spans 15 amino acids. V lost 4 bases, J lost 2 bases, and 12 bases lay in between. Germline loops: CDR1 LNHDA, CDR2 SQIVND (reference sequence). Full variable domain (remainder filled in from reference TRBV19 and TRBJ2-1): DGGITQSPKYLFRKEGQNVTLSCEQNLNHDAMYWYRQDPGQGLRLIYYSQIVNDFQKGDIAEGYSVSREKKESFPLTVTSAQKNPTAFYLCASSKSGGPYNEQFFGPGTRLTVL.

The chain links TRBV2 to TRBJ1-2; 7 bases map to TRBD1. The CDR3 covers 13 residues. The junction had 2 bases not matched to a gene; V was cut back by 6 bases and J by 1 base. CDR1 and CDR2 (germline): SNHLY, FYNNEI. The CDR3 DNA follows: TGTGCCAGCAGCGACAGGGTTAACTATGGCTACACCTTC. Its protein is CASSDRVNYGYTF.

The CDR3 here is CASSIGQGAREQYF. The CDR3 DNA follows: TGTGCCAGTAGTATAGGACAGGGGGCCCGGGAGCAGTACTTC. This sequence joins TRBV19 and TRBJ2-7; 10 nucleotides agree with TRBD1. The ends lost 1 base at V and 7 bases at J; junction bases unmatched: 4. This CDR3 contains 14 residues. The V gene's germline CDR1 is LNHDA and CDR2 SQIVND (reference sequence). Based on the CDR3 plus reference TRBV19 and TRBJ2-7, the full variable domain is DGGITQSPKYLFRKEGQNVTLSCEQNLNHDAMYWYRQDPGQGLRLIYYSQIVNDFQKGDIAEGYSVSREKKESFPLTVTSAQKNPTAFYLCASSIGQGAREQYFGPGTRLTVT.

This clone was seen just once. The chain links TRBV27 to TRBJ1-6; D possibly corresponds to TRBD1 (5 bases). This CDR3 is built from 15 residues. Germline assignment: CDR1 MNHEY and CDR2 SMNVEV (reference sequence). The V end lost 2 bases, the J end lost 7 bases, and 12 bases lay between the germline ends. The CDR3 spells CASSLVREGNSPLHF. CDR3 nucleotide sequence: TGTGCCAGCAGTTTAGTGCGGGAGGGGAATTCACCCCTCCACTTT.

The chain couples TRBV28 to TRBJ1-2; tentatively, D is TRBD1 (5 bases). Germline V gene lookup returns CDR1 MDHEN and CDR2 SYDVKM. The V gene lost 5 bases and the J gene lost 4 bases, with 5 bases spanning the gap. CDR3 size: 11 residues. CDR3 sequence reads: CASSDSYGYTF. CDR3 DNA: TGTGCCAGCAGTGACAGCTATGGCTACACCTTC.

The chain is built from TRBV27 and TRBJ2-1; 9 bases are a match to TRBD1. V lost 6 bases to trimming and J lost 4 bases; unmatched junction nucleotides: 7. Looked up from germline, CDR1 is MNHEY and CDR2 is SMNVEV (reference sequence). The CDR3 is 15 amino acids. The CDR3 DNA follows: TGTGCCAGCAGCAGGACAGGGGAAGGGTACAATGAGCAGTTCTTC. Protein sequence: CASSRTGEGYNEQFF.

In DNA, the CDR3 is TGTGCCAGCAAGGCGGGGACAGGGTATGGCTACACCTTC. Translation gives CASKAGTGYGYTF. The rearrangement joins TRBV27 to TRBJ1-2, with 9 bases identical to TRBD1. Trimming removed 7 bases from V and 5 bases from J; junction bases left unmatched: 5. The CDR3 is 13 amino acids. CDR1 and CDR2 from the germline V gene are MNHEY and SMNVEV (reference sequence).